This TCR beta chain originates from a study of blood T cells in healthy people across ages. Trimming left V 1 base short and J 8 bases short, with 6 bases between. This CDR3 contains 12 residues. Findings and limits, study-wide: Total diversity from one million sequenced T cells was likely underestimated. Long-lived donors carried more naive CD4+ cells and greater diversity than aged donors.

Investigators took about 9.4 milliliters of peripheral blood from every donor. A sample-barcoded 5' primer and a J-beta primer mix were used in a second PCR of about 7 to 12 cycles. All cDNA molecules were each tagged by a template-switch adaptor with 12 random nucleotides. TCRdb recomputed calls from the 5' RACE reads with MiXCR, one row per CDR3 protein. The data contain over a million distinct CDR3 sequences, 35% to 50% of them singletons. To note about this clonotype: The antigen remains undetermined.

This TCR was sampled from a woman aged 60-70 years in good health. Sequencing was carried out using blood. The chain is built from TRBV12-3 or TRBV12-4 and TRBJ2-1; D possibly corresponds to TRBD2 (6 bases). The DNA of the CDR3 is TGTGCCAGCAGTTTAGTAGCGGATGAGCAGTTCTTC. Amino acid sequence: CASSLVADEQFF.